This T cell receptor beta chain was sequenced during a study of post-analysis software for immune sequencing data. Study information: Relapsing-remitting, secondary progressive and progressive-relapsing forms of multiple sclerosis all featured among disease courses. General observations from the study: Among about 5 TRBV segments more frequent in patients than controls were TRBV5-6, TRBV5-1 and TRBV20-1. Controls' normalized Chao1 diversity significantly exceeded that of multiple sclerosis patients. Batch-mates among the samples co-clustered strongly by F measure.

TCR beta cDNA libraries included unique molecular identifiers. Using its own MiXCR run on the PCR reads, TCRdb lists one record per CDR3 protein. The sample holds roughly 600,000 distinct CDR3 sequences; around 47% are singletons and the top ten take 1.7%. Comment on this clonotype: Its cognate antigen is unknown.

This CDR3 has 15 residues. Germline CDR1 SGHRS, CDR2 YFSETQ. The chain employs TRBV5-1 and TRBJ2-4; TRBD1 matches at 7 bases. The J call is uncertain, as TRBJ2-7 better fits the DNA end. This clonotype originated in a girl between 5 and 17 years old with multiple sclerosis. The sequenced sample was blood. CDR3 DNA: TGCGCCAGCAGCTTGGTCTACAGGGGCAACTACGAGCAGTACTTC. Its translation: CASSLVYRGNYEQYF.